The present TCR beta chain was sequenced within a study of shared T cell receptors in the human thymus. Clones were read by immunoSEQ multiplex PCR, and TCRdb kept only the in-frame ones, dropping some. The sample contains 600,000 to 900,000 clones, approximately 83% of which appear only once. These records were also assigned to another study, of human thymus T cells. As that report states: Resections that were taken during corrective heart surgery supplied the thymus tissue. Thymic as well as blood repertoires seemed to favor certain V and J genes unevenly. Related research reported highly overlapping thymic repertoires among unrelated individuals.

This TCR derives from a girl in the first two years of life with a congenital heart defect. The sequenced sample consisted of thymocytes.

CDR3 protein: CASSQTYRAPPRVNYGYTF. The DNA for the CDR3 is TGCGCCAGCAGCCAAACCTACAGGGCACCACCGAGGGTTAACTATGGCTACACCTTC. J is TRBJ1-2 and V is TRBV4-1; a possible D gene is TRBD1 (6 bases). The CDR3 runs to 19 residues. Deletions cut 2 bases from V and 1 base from J, with 23 bases between. Germline values: CDR1 MGHRA, CDR2 YSYEKL.